Presented here are 18 T cell receptor beta chains from one specimen sequenced in a study of lymphopenia after photon versus proton radiotherapy. The data were produced by immunoSEQ multiplex PCR, yet TCRdb's version contains in-frame clones alone and is incomplete. This table holds 2,500 to 3,000 clones, approximately 94% found once. The source was peripheral blood, collected from a patient treated with photon-based radiotherapy. The receptors shown here come from a woman between 65 and 79 years old with pancreatic cancer.

The rearrangement links TRBV11-2 to TRBJ2-5; D is tentatively TRBD1 or TRBD2 (5 bases each). CDR3 length: 17 residues. V gave up 1 base and J gave up 4 bases, with 19 bases separating them. In germline, CDR1 is SGHAT, CDR2 FQNNGV. CDR3 residues: CASSLGDQVAPLETQYF. The CDR3 region has the DNA TGTGCCAGCAGCTTAGGGGACCAAGTCGCTCCGTTAGAGACCCAGTACTTC.

This chain links TRBV28 with TRBJ1-5, with a possible D match to TRBD1 (5 bases). CDR3 length: 15 residues. Trimming took 5 bases from V and 2 from J, leaving 13 bases between them. Germline lookup yields CDR1 MDHEN and CDR2 SYDVKM. CDR3 DNA sequence: TGTGCCAGCAGTATACTCGACAGCCGCAATCAGCCCCAGCATTTT. The encoded protein is CASSILDSRNQPQHF.

The table lists this clone with a few counts. The rearrangement links TRBV12-5 to TRBJ1-1; 7 bases are shared with TRBD1. V trimming: 7 bases; J trimming: 0 bases; junction bases outside the gene matches: 5. This CDR3 comprises 14 residues. Germline loops: CDR1 LGHNT, CDR2 FRNRAP. CDR3 in amino acids: CASAETGLNTEAFF. The CDR3 nucleotides are TGTGCTAGTGCCGAGACAGGGTTGAACACTGAAGCTTTCTTT.

This chain joins TRBV5-4 and TRBJ2-1, with D unresolved. V lost 1 base, J lost 6 bases, and 8 bases lay in between. The CDR3 is 13 residues long. CDR1 and CDR2 from the germline V gene are SGHNT and YYREEE (reference sequence). This CDR3 reads CASSLRVGNEQFF. CDR3 in DNA: TGTGCCAGCAGCTTGAGAGTGGGCAATGAGCAGTTCTTC. Full variable domain (rest looked up from reference TRBV5-4 and TRBJ2-1): ETGVTQSPTHLIKTRGQQVTLRCSSQSGHNTVSWYQQALGQGPQFIFQYYREEENGRGNFPPRFSGLQFPNYSSELNVNALELDDSALYLCASSLRVGNEQFFGPGTRLTVL.

The chain combines TRBV7-2 with TRBJ2-3, with no clear D. From germline, CDR1 is SGHTA and CDR2 FQGNSA. Trimming removed 6 bases at V and 2 bases at J, with 9 bases between. This CDR3 has 13 residues. The DNA for the CDR3 is TGTGCCAGCAGTTCACTCTCCACAGATACGCAGTATTTT. This encodes CASSSLSTDTQYF.

The chain links TRBV2 to TRBJ2-7, with D hard to call. Trimming stripped 3 bases from V and 0 bases from J, with 9 bases between. This CDR3 comprises 14 residues. Germline V gives CDR1 SNHLY, CDR2 FYNNEI. CDR3 sequence: CASSEERGSYEQYF. The CDR3 region has the DNA TGTGCCAGCAGTGAGGAGCGAGGCTCCTACGAGCAGTACTTC.

V usage is TRBV25-1 and J usage is TRBJ1-4, with 9 positions matching TRBD1. This CDR3 region has 16 residues. Per germline, CDR1 MGHDK and CDR2 SYGVNS. Trimming cost V 3 bases and J 8 bases; bases outside gene matches: 10. The CDR3 DNA follows: TGTGCCAGCAGTGACTGGACAGGGGACCACAAGGAAAAACTGTTTTTT. Its translation: CASSDWTGDHKEKLFF.

V is TRBV9 and J is TRBJ1-5; no reliable D call. The V end lost 0 bases, the J end lost 6 bases, and 10 bases lay between the germline ends. The CDR3 consists of 14 residues. Germline V gives CDR1 SGDLS, CDR2 YYNGEE. CDR3 DNA sequence: TGTGCCAGCAGCGTAGGGGTCGGGAGTCAGCCCCAGCATTTT. This sequence encodes CASSVGVGSQPQHF.

The chain recombines TRBV19 with TRBJ2-5; TRBD1 might be the D (6 bases). The end of the DNA fits TRBJ2-7 better, so the J call may be wrong. Germline values: CDR1 LNHDA, CDR2 SQIVND (reference sequence). CDR3 length: 14 residues. The chain's CDR3 is CASKNRDKPYEQYF. The CDR3 nucleotides are TGTGCCAGTAAGAACCGGGACAAGCCCTACGAGCAGTACTTC.

The chain combines TRBV6-6 with TRBJ2-7; 7 positions match TRBD1. Trimming cost V 5 bases and J 2 bases; bases outside gene matches: 6. The CDR3 has 14 residues. Germline CDR1 reads MNHNY; CDR2 reads SVGAGI (reference sequence). CDR3 DNA sequence: TGTGCCAGCAGTCGGGACAGAAACACCTACGAGCAGTACTTC. Protein: CASSRDRNTYEQYF.

The rearrangement uses TRBV28 and TRBJ2-7; TRBD2 might be the D (6 bases). Germline V lookup: CDR1 MDHEN, CDR2 SYDVKM. V lost 3 bases and J 0 bases, leaving 15 bases between the germline ends. The CDR3 length is 16 residues. CDR3 in DNA: TGTGCCAGCAGTTTTCACCTAGCGCTACTCTCCTACGAGCAGTACTTC. Translated: CASSFHLALLSYEQYF.

J is TRBJ2-5 and V is TRBV5-6; D is ambiguous. This CDR3 comprises 13 residues. Trimming pared 4 bases from V and 2 bases from J, leaving 9 bases between. Per germline, CDR1 SGHDT and CDR2 YYEEEE. CDR3: CASSPQLQETQYF. Written as DNA, the CDR3 is TGTGCCAGCAGCCCCCAGCTGCAAGAGACCCAGTACTTC.

This chain connects TRBV2 to TRBJ2-1, with 10 bases fitting TRBD2. V lost 3 bases to trimming and J lost 7 bases; unmatched junction nucleotides: 9. This CDR3 is built from 16 residues. Germline V gene data show CDR1 as SNHLY and CDR2 as FYNNEI. The CDR3 region has the DNA TGTGCCAGCAGTGAGGGGCTAGCGGGAGAAGAGAATGAGCAGTTCTTC. Translation: CASSEGLAGEENEQFF.

CDR3 DNA: TGTGCCAGCAGCTTCGGGGGACTAGCGGGACAAGAGACCCAGTACTTC. Translation: CASSFGGLAGQETQYF. The chain couples TRBV5-4 to TRBJ2-5; 13 bases map to TRBD2. The CDR3 sequence is 16 residues long. V was clipped by 2 bases and J by 2 bases; unmatched bases: 3. Germline values: CDR1 SGHNT, CDR2 YYREEE (reference sequence).

The rearrangement uses TRBV6-6 and TRBJ1-1; a weak D match, TRBD1 (6 bases). The germline V gene encodes CDR1 MNHNY and CDR2 SVGAGI (reference sequence). CDR3 length: 15 residues. With 10 bases removed from V and 1 base from J, the gap between germline ends came to 19 bases. This chain's CDR3 is CATSMDSDRNTEAFF. CDR3 nucleotide sequence: TGTGCCACCTCCATGGACAGCGATAGGAACACTGAAGCTTTCTTT.

As concerns this clone: One end of the junction varies from germline; a read error may be responsible. The chain is built from TRBV28 and TRBJ2-2; 9 nucleotides agree with TRBD2. Germline CDR1 and CDR2: MDHEN and SYDVKM. This CDR3 has 15 residues. The CDR3 bases are TGTGCCAGCAGTGGTTCCGCGGGAGGGGACCGGGGAGCTGTTTTT. Amino acids: CASSGSAGGDRGAVF.

This clone showed up just once. The rearrangement links TRBV7-9 to TRBJ2-5; D is perhaps TRBD1 or TRBD2 (5 bases each). Germline V gene lookup returns CDR1 SEHNR and CDR2 FQNEAQ (reference sequence). The CDR3 extends over 17 amino acids. V was trimmed by 0 bases and J by 0 bases, leaving 14 bases between them. The CDR3 here is CASSLAQGRGYQETQYF. CDR3 DNA sequence: TGTGCCAGCAGCTTAGCGCAGGGACGGGGATACCAAGAGACCCAGTACTTC.

This chain uses TRBV10-3 with TRBJ2-3; 8 bases agree with TRBD2. The CDR3 spans 13 residues. The V gene's germline CDR1 is ENHRY and CDR2 SYGVKD. Trimming removed 8 bases from V and 5 bases from J; junction bases left unmatched: 6. CDR3 region: CAIGGLEVDTQYF. Here the CDR3 DNA reads TGTGCCATCGGGGGACTAGAAGTAGATACGCAGTATTTT.